One sample yielded the 21 T cell receptor beta chains listed below, sequenced in a study of blood T cells in healthy people across ages. Together with a sample-barcoded 5' primer, a J-beta primer mix was included in a second PCR lasting roughly 6 to 12 cycles. TCRdb ran MiXCR on the 5' RACE reads and lists one entry per CDR3 protein. In the table there are approximately 1.5 million distinct CDR3 sequences, roughly 43% of which are singletons. The sequenced sample consisted of blood. The receptors originated from a woman younger than 35 in good health.

This chain uses TRBV12-3 or TRBV12-4 with TRBJ2-4; the D gene is possibly TRBD1 (5 bases). Gene TRBJ2-5 matches the end of the DNA better, so the J call may be wrong. This CDR3 is built from 14 residues. Here the CDR3 reads CASIFSQVGETQYF. DNA for the CDR3: TGTGCCAGCATTTTCTCACAGGTCGGAGAGACCCAGTACTTC.

The chain links TRBV20-1 to TRBJ1-1; D remains unclear. The CDR3 spans 13 residues. V dropped 2 bases and J dropped 7 bases, with 14 bases sitting between them. CDR1 DFQATT and CDR2 SNEGSKA come from the germline V gene (reference sequence). CDR3 sequence: CSARSPPGGEAFF. The DNA for the CDR3 is TGCAGTGCTAGATCCCCCCCCGGTGGTGAAGCTTTCTTT.

This clonotype was seen many times. The chain is built from TRBV12-3 or TRBV12-4 and TRBJ2-1, with 10 bases identical to TRBD1. The CDR3 loop spans 16 amino acids. Trimming took 5 bases from V and 1 from J; bases not matched to a gene: 5. CDR3 nucleotides: TGTGCCAGCAGTCCCCCGGGACAGGGGTCCTACAATGAGCAGTTCTTC. Amino acids: CASSPPGQGSYNEQFF.

Turning to this clonotype: A much bigger clone sits one base away, suggesting this may be a read error. The V and J genes are TRBV15 and TRBJ2-1; 7 bases line up with TRBD2. The CDR3 loop spans 13 amino acids. V dropped 3 bases and J dropped 13; count of bases not matched to a gene: 9. The V gene's germline CDR1 is LNHNV and CDR2 YYDKDF (reference sequence). CDR3 in DNA: TGTGCCACCAGCAGCCTGGCGGGAGAGACCCAGTTCTTC. This encodes CATSSLAGETQFF. The whole variable domain, filled in from reference TRBV15 and TRBJ2-1, reads DAMVIQNPRYQVTQFGKPVTLSCSQTLNHNVMYWYQQKSSQAPKLLFHYYDKDFNNEADTPDNFQSRRPNTSFCFLDIRSPGLGDTAMYLCATSSLAGETQFFGPGTRLTVL.

V and J are TRBV7-9 and TRBJ1-3, with D tentatively TRBD1 (5 bases). V lost 6 bases and J lost 4, with 13 bases in between. The V gene's germline CDR1 is SEHNR and CDR2 FQNEAQ (reference sequence). This CDR3 has 14 amino acids. CDR3 bases: TGTGCCAGCAGTTCTACAGGTATCGGAAACACCATATATTTT. This codes for CASSSTGIGNTIYF. Using reference TRBV7-9 and TRBJ1-3 for the parts outside the CDR3, the full variable domain is DTGVSQNPRHKITKRGQNVTFRCDPISEHNRLYWYRQTLGQGPEFLTYFQNEAQLEKSRLLSDRFSAERPKGSFSTLEIQRTEQGDSAMYLCASSSTGIGNTIYFGEGSWLTVV.

This clonotype was observed a handful of times. V is TRBV12-3 or TRBV12-4 and J is TRBJ2-5; D is uncertain. The DNA end is more similar to TRBJ2-7, so the J call may be wrong. This CDR3 has 11 amino acids. In nucleotides, the CDR3 is TGTGCCAGCAGTTTCATTCGCGAGCAGTACTTC. Protein sequence: CASSFIREQYF.

Here the CDR3 DNA reads TGCGCCAGCAGCCAATTCCTAGCGGGTAGCACCGGGGAGCTGTTTTTT. It yields the protein CASSQFLAGSTGELFF. The chain joins TRBV4-3 to TRBJ2-2; TRBD2 agrees at 8 bases. The CDR3 contains 16 residues. CDR1 and CDR2 from the germline V gene are LGHNA and YSLEER. V lost 2 bases and J lost 4; bases outside the gene matches: 6.

This clonotype was recorded once. The CDR3 DNA sequence: TGTGCCAGCAGCTTAGTTTTGGCCGAAAGGTTACATGAGCAGTTCTTC. This encodes CASSLVLAERLHEQFF. The genes are TRBV11-2 and TRBJ2-1, with D uncertain. The CDR3 totals 16 residues. Trimming cost V 1 base and J 8 bases, with 18 bases left between them. In germline, CDR1 is SGHAT, CDR2 FQNNGV.

The chain recombines TRBV4-1 with TRBJ2-7; 10 bases line up with TRBD2. Germline V gives CDR1 MGHRA, CDR2 YSYEKL. CDR3 size: 15 residues. Trimming at V came to 3 bases and at J to 3 bases, leaving 5 bases not matched to a gene. CDR3 sequence: CASSHRSGGFYEQYF. For the CDR3, the DNA is TGCGCCAGCAGCCACCGTAGCGGGGGGTTCTACGAGCAGTACTTC.

Only a few counts were recorded for this clonotype. The CDR3 sequence: CSAGPGTGNTEAFF. The CDR3 nucleotides read TGCAGTGCGGGTCCCGGGACAGGGAACACTGAAGCTTTCTTT. The rearrangement links TRBV20-1 to TRBJ1-1, with 8 bases identical to TRBD1. CDR1 and CDR2 (germline): DFQATT, SNEGSKA (reference sequence). V shed 6 bases and J 1 base; nucleotides not matched to a gene: 7. The CDR3 runs to 14 residues.

The chain combines TRBV7-8 with TRBJ1-5, with unresolved D. V lost 6 bases, J lost 3 bases, and 12 bases lay in between. This CDR3 is 14 amino acids long. Per germline, CDR1 SGHVS and CDR2 FQNEAQ. The CDR3 nucleotides are TGTGCCAGCAGGGGGTCGGGGTACAATCAGCCCCAGCATTTT. As protein: CASRGSGYNQPQHF.

J is TRBJ1-1 and V is TRBV27; no firm D call. From germline, CDR1 is MNHEY and CDR2 SMNVEV (reference sequence). V lost 9 bases and J 1 base, leaving 6 bases between the germline ends. The CDR3 is made up of 11 amino acids. DNA of the CDR3: TGTGCCAGGAAAAGGAACACTGAAGCTTTCTTT. Amino acids: CARKRNTEAFF.

This clonotype was picked up a small number of times. The V gene is TRBV7-9, the J gene TRBJ2-3, with D possibly matching TRBD2 (6 bases). Trimming left V 6 bases short and J 0 bases short, with 22 bases between. Germline lookup yields CDR1 SEHNR and CDR2 FQNEAQ (reference sequence). The CDR3 is made up of 18 amino acids. Written as DNA, the CDR3 is TGTGCCAGCAGAATGGGGGGTGGTGGCCTTTGGAGCACAGATACGCAGTATTTT. Translating gives CASRMGGGGLWSTDTQYF.

The chain has TRBV20-1 and TRBJ2-1, with TRBD1 matching over 7 bases. The CDR3 runs to 14 residues. V dropped 5 bases and J dropped 13; count of bases not matched to a gene: 17. The germline gives CDR1 DFQATT, CDR2 SNEGSKA (reference sequence). CDR3 nucleotide sequence: TGCAGTGCTCCCTTAAGGGCAGGGGGAGAGACCCAGTTCTTC. It specifies CSAPLRAGGETQFF.

In its sample, this clonotype was seen a few times. The chain is built from TRBV7-2 and TRBJ2-3, with D maybe TRBD2 (6 bases). Germline assignment: CDR1 SGHTA and CDR2 FQGNSA. The CDR3 runs to 12 residues. The V end lost 6 bases, the J end lost 9 bases, and 13 bases lay between the germline ends. The CDR3 coding sequence is TGTGCCAGCAGTGAACTCGCGGGGACGCAGTATTTT. Translated: CASSELAGTQYF.

J is TRBJ1-1 and V is TRBV7-9; no clear D. The CDR3 is 14 amino acids. V was cut by 5 bases and J by 2 bases, with 12 bases left in between. Germline loops: CDR1 SEHNR, CDR2 FQNEAQ (reference sequence). The CDR3 sequence is CASSPSVPNTEAFF. The CDR3 coding sequence is TGTGCCAGCAGCCCCAGTGTCCCAAACACTGAAGCTTTCTTT.

This clonotype was picked up a small number of times. This rearrangement joins TRBV7-2 to TRBJ2-7, with no clear D. This CDR3 region has 16 residues. V lost 6 bases, J lost 1 base, and 19 bases lay in between. The V gene's germline CDR1 is SGHTA and CDR2 FQGNSA. CDR3 DNA sequence: TGTGCCAGCAGGTCTTCGGAGAACATCCCTTCCTACGAGCAGTACTTC. Translating it yields CASRSSENIPSYEQYF. The full variable domain, with the rest looked up from reference TRBV7-2 and TRBJ2-7, is GAGVSQSPSNKVTEKGKDVELRCDPISGHTALYWYRQSLGQGLEFLIYFQGNSAPDKSGLPSDRFSAERTGGSVSTLTIQRTQQEDSAVYLCASRSSENIPSYEQYFGPGTRLTVT.

This clonotype was observed a few times. This chain links TRBV4-3 with TRBJ1-4; D ambiguous. CDR1 and CDR2 from the germline V gene are LGHNA and YSLEER. V shed 2 bases and J shed 3 bases, with 4 bases lying between them. The length of the CDR3 is 13 residues. The CDR3: CASSQTANEKLFF. As DNA, the CDR3 is TGCGCCAGCAGCCAAACGGCTAATGAAAAACTGTTTTTT.

The chain employs TRBV12-3 or TRBV12-4 and TRBJ2-1; D might be TRBD1 or TRBD2, each matching 6 bases. Trimming took off 3 bases at V and 12 bases at J, with 12 bases between the two ends. The CDR3 sequence is 12 residues long. In nucleotides, the CDR3 is TGTGCCAGCAGTTTGGGGGCGGGAAGGCAGTTCTTC. Its protein product is CASSLGAGRQFF.

Comments on this clonotype: This may come from a read error, since a much larger clone is one base off. The V gene is TRBV29-1, the J gene TRBJ1-2; a weak D match, TRBD1 (6 bases). CDR1 and CDR2 from the germline V gene are SQVTM and ANQGSEA. The CDR3 is 15 residues long. V gave up 5 bases and J gave up 3 bases, with 19 bases separating them. CDR3 DNA: TGCAGCGTTCCCGACCCTGAAAGGGGGGACTATGGCTACACCTTC. Amino acid sequence: CSVPDPERGDYGYTF. Full variable domain (rest looked up from reference TRBV29-1 and TRBJ1-2): SAVISQKPSRDICQRGTSLTIQCQVDSQVTMMFWYRQQPGQSLTLIATANQGSEATYESGFVIDKFPISRPNLTFSTLTVSNMSPEDSSIYLCSVPDPERGDYGYTFGSGTRLTVV.

The J gene is TRBJ1-5, the V gene TRBV20-1; D uncertain. The CDR3 extends over 13 amino acids. CDR1 is DFQATT, CDR2 SNEGSKA, per germline (reference sequence). The ends were cut back, 6 bases at V and 7 bases at J, with 16 bases in the middle. CDR3: CSASRNTGQPQHF. The CDR3 DNA sequence: TGCAGTGCCTCTCGAAATACGGGACAGCCCCAGCATTTT.